This is a list of T cell receptor beta chains from one sample in a study of control samples from healthy donors and cancer patients. The repertoire was sequenced with immunoSEQ multiplex PCR; TCRdb's copy has only in-frame clones and lacks some. The sample lists approximately 140,000 clones; about 89% were seen once. The sequencing input was blood. The receptors were gathered from a man aged 18-30 years in good health. Each CDR3 is given with its conserved first and last residue. D genes are given only for firm matches. Only part of the rows carry a size: once, few, many, or a class if the clone is expanded.

v_call	d_call	j_call	clone_size	cdr3_aa	cdr3_nt
TRBV19	TRBD2	TRBJ2-5	NA	CASSIEREDETQYF	TGTGCCAGTAGTATCGAGCGGGAGGATGAGACCCAGTACTTC
TRBV6-1	TRBD1	TRBJ1-5	once	CASSEPTTGDLGQPQHF	TGTGCCAGCAGTGAACCGACGACAGGGGATTTGGGTCAGCCCCAGCATTTT
TRBV6-2/TRBV6-3	TRBD1	TRBJ2-1	once	CASSYRDRFYNEQFF	TGTGCCAGCAGTTACCGGGACAGGTTCTACAATGAGCAGTTCTTC
TRBV2	NA	TRBJ2-4	NA	CASGTDRGNIQYF	TGTGCCAGCGGGACTGACCGGGGGAACATTCAGTACTTC
TRBV18	NA	TRBJ2-7	NA	CASSARDTSYEQYF	TGTGCCAGCTCGGCGCGGGACACCTCCTACGAGCAGTACTTC
TRBV6-1	NA	TRBJ2-3	once	CASSELTRVVISDTQYF	TGTGCCAGCAGTGAATTAACGAGGGTAGTTATTTCAGATACGCAGTATTTT
TRBV27	TRBD1	TRBJ2-7	NA	CASSSLQGPVGEQYF	TGTGCCAGCAGTTCCTTACAGGGGCCGGTGGGCGAGCAGTACTTC
TRBV6-2/TRBV6-3	NA	TRBJ1-6	NA	CASSYDHSVSPLHF	TGTGCCAGCAGTTACGACCACAGCGTTTCACCCCTCCACTTT
TRBV15	NA	TRBJ1-2	NA	CATSRDRWQGTYTF	TGTGCCACCAGCAGAGATCGGTGGCAGGGGACCTACACCTTC
TRBV7-9	NA	TRBJ2-2	NA	CASSPGKTGNTGELFF	TGTGCCAGCAGCCCAGGCAAGACAGGGAACACCGGGGAGCTGTTTTTT
TRBV5-1	TRBD2	TRBJ2-2	NA	CASSGLAGGRGTGELFF	TGCGCCAGCAGCGGACTAGCGGGGGGGCGTGGCACCGGGGAGCTGTTTTTT
TRBV4-1	TRBD1	TRBJ1-3	NA	CASSQGTQGAGNTIYF	TGCGCCAGCAGCCAAGGCACACAGGGGGCTGGAAACACCATATATTTT
TRBV5-1	TRBD1	TRBJ2-1	NA	CASSPRDSANNEQFF	TGCGCCAGCAGCCCACGGGACAGCGCAAACAATGAGCAGTTCTTC
TRBV28	TRBD2	TRBJ2-1	NA	CASSLVAGGRRGQFF	TGTGCCAGCAGTTTAGTAGCGGGGGGCCGAAGGGGGCAGTTCTTC
TRBV3-1/TRBV3-2	NA	TRBJ2-1	once	CASSLVSWTAGEQFF	TGTGCCAGCAGCCTGGTGTCGTGGACCGCTGGTGAGCAGTTCTTC
TRBV19	TRBD2	TRBJ2-7	NA	CASSMGLAGVGEQYF	TGTGCCAGTAGTATGGGACTAGCGGGGGTAGGCGAGCAGTACTTC
TRBV12-5	NA	TRBJ1-1	NA	CASGLVTVLNTEAFF	TGTGCTAGTGGTTTGGTAACAGTCCTGAACACTGAAGCTTTCTTT
TRBV21-1	NA	TRBJ2-7	NA	CASSDDAGKRSYEQYF	TGTGCCAGCAGCGACGATGCGGGAAAGAGGTCCTACGAGCAGTACTTC
TRBV25-1	NA	TRBJ1-1	NA	CASSEWGDTEAFF	TGTGCCAGCAGTGAATGGGGGGACACTGAAGCTTTCTTT
TRBV2	NA	TRBJ1-1	NA	CASSGDTRMNTEAFF	TGTGCCAGCAGCGGGGACACCAGAATGAACACTGAAGCTTTCTTT
TRBV2	NA	TRBJ2-3	NA	CASNAGAGADTQYF	TGTGCCAGCAACGCGGGGGCTGGAGCGGATACGCAGTATTTT
TRBV9	NA	TRBJ1-4	NA	CASSVDTGFYEKLFF	TGTGCCAGCAGCGTCGACACCGGGTTTTATGAAAAACTGTTTTTT
TRBV6-1	NA	TRBJ2-7	NA	CASSEAVGPYEQYF	TGTGCCAGCAGTGAAGCCGTGGGGCCCTACGAGCAGTACTTC
TRBV7-9	TRBD1	TRBJ2-2	NA	CASSLETGTGELFF	TGTGCCAGCAGCTTAGAGACAGGGACCGGGGAGCTGTTTTTT
TRBV5-1	TRBD1	TRBJ2-5	NA	CASSLQGGEETQYF	TGCGCCAGCAGCCTACAGGGGGGAGAAGAGACCCAGTACTTC
TRBV6-4	NA	TRBJ2-1	NA	CASSGTRGEQFF	TGTGCCAGCAGTGGCACACGGGGGGAGCAGTTCTTC
TRBV5-8	TRBD2	TRBJ2-1	NA	CASSLVGGTYNEQFF	TGTGCCAGCAGCTTGGTGGGGGGGACCTACAATGAGCAGTTCTTC
TRBV5-4	TRBD2	TRBJ2-3	NA	CASSLPRGVTDTQYF	TGTGCCAGCAGCTTGCCGCGGGGGGTCACAGATACGCAGTATTTT
TRBV29-1	TRBD1	TRBJ2-1	NA	CSVASLTGNSPFF	TGCAGCGTAGCTAGCCTGACAGGGAATAGTCCGTTCTTC